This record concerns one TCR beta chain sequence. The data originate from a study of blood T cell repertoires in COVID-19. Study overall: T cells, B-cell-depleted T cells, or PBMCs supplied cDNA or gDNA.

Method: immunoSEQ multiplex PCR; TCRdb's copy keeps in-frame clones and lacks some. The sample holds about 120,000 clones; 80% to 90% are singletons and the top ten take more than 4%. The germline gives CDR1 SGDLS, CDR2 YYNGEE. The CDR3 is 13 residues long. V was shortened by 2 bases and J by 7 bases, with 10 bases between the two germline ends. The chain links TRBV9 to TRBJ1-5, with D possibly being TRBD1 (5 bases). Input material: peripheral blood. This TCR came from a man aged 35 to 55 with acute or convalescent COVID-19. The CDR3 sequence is CASSVQGEQPQHF. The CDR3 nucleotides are TGTGCCAGCAGCGTTCAGGGCGAGCAGCCCCAGCATTTT.